This T cell receptor beta chain was sequenced during a study of blood T cell repertoires in COVID-19. Study information: Researchers got acute and convalescent COVID-19 samples from the United States, Italy and Spain. From T cells, B-cell-depleted T cells, or PBMCs came the material, which was cDNA or gDNA.

This clone appeared once. Authors' data handling: Using reference gene primer amplification, nucleated cell counts were estimated. The protocol was immunoSEQ multiplex PCR, while the TCRdb copy is restricted to in-frame clones and leaves out a portion. The V and J calls and clone size were taken over from that table, and D and trimming were inferred from the DNA. The repertoire consists of 25,000 to 30,000 clones, with approximately 83% occurring once and the leading ten covering more than 65%. The specimen sequenced was peripheral blood. The source of this sequence is a man between 70 and 80 years old with acute or convalescent COVID-19.

This chain's CDR3 is CASSYARFNEQFF. The DNA of the CDR3 is TGTGCCAGCAGTTACGCTAGGTTTAATGAGCAGTTCTTC. This rearrangement joins TRBV27 to TRBJ2-1; unclear D gene. The germline V gene has CDR1 MNHEY and CDR2 SMNVEV (reference sequence). This CDR3 has 13 residues. Trimming took 4 bases from V and 7 from J, leaving 11 bases between them.